Each of the 25 T cell receptor beta chains below was sequenced from the same sample in a study of OX40 agonist ivuxolimab in advanced cancers. Sequenced by immunoSEQ multiplex PCR; TCRdb stores in-frame clones only, minus some. The data show tens of thousands of clones, about 91% seen once. Sequenced material: CD4+ or CD8+ T cells sorted from blood, taken in a trial of the OX40 agonist ivuxolimab. Receptors were obtained from an adult with an advanced solid tumor such as melanoma, head and neck, liver or kidney cancer.

V and J are TRBV5-4 and TRBJ2-2; 8 positions agree with TRBD2. Germline CDR1 reads SGHNT; CDR2 reads YYREEE (reference sequence). This CDR3 spans 16 amino acids. The J segment lost 1 base and the V segment lost 0 bases, leaving 2 bases of the junction unmatched. Written as DNA, the CDR3 is TGTGCCAGCAGCTTGGATCTAGCGGGGAACACCGGGGAGCTGTTTTTT. It is translated as CASSLDLAGNTGELFF.

This clone was observed a few times. V usage is TRBV6-6 and J usage is TRBJ2-2; D might be TRBD2 (6 bases). The CDR3 has 14 residues. CDR1 MNHNY and CDR2 SVGAGI come from the germline V gene (reference sequence). Between the trimmed V and J ends, which lost 8 bases and 7 bases, there was a span of 17 bases. In DNA, the CDR3 is TGTGCCAGCCGCCGGGACTTCCAGGGCGGGGAGCTGTTTTTT. This codes for CASRRDFQGGELFF.

The chain has TRBV19 and TRBJ2-5; 8 positions match TRBD1. TRBJ2-7 explains the end of the DNA better; the J call may be wrong. This CDR3 has 14 amino acids. Looked up from germline, CDR1 is LNHDA and CDR2 is SQIVND (reference sequence). The CDR3 loop reads CASSQTGGPYEQYF. The CDR3 nucleotides are TGTGCCAGTAGTCAAACAGGGGGTCCCTACGAGCAGTACTTC.

For this clone: The same CDR3 also results from other DNA sequences found in this sample. The chain couples TRBV5-1 to TRBJ2-5; D is undetermined. V lost 0 bases and J 5 bases, leaving 8 bases between the germline ends. Germline CDR1 SGHRS, CDR2 YFSETQ. The CDR3 length is 13 residues. The CDR3 region is CASSLGGSETQYF. The CDR3, as DNA: TGCGCCAGCAGCTTGGGCGGCTCGGAGACCCAGTACTTC.

V gene TRBV5-1 combines with J gene TRBJ2-2; the D is unclear. Germline V gives CDR1 SGHRS, CDR2 YFSETQ. The length of the CDR3 is 16 residues. V dropped 4 bases and J dropped 2 bases, with 15 bases sitting between them. DNA for the CDR3: TGCGCCAGCAGCCAGAAGGGCGGATTAAACACCGGGGAGCTGTTTTTT. Translating it yields CASSQKGGLNTGELFF.

This rearrangement joins TRBV19 to TRBJ1-1, with 7 bases aligning to TRBD1. The CDR3 has 15 residues. V was clipped by 6 bases and J by 0 bases; unmatched bases: 7. Germline CDR1 is LNHDA and CDR2 is SQIVND (reference sequence). The CDR3 DNA sequence: TGTGCCAGTAGGCTGGACAGGAATATGAACACTGAAGCTTTCTTT. Amino acid sequence: CASRLDRNMNTEAFF. The entire variable domain, with the rest obtained from reference TRBV19 and TRBJ1-1, is as follows: DGGITQSPKYLFRKEGQNVTLSCEQNLNHDAMYWYRQDPGQGLRLIYYSQIVNDFQKGDIAEGYSVSREKKESFPLTVTSAQKNPTAFYLCASRLDRNMNTEAFFGQGTRLTVV.

V and J are TRBV21-1 and TRBJ2-1; TRBD2, the table's D call, lacks a check against the DNA. TRBV21-1 is designated a pseudogene. This CDR3 has 15 amino acids. CDR3 in amino acids: CASSVGLAGYNEQFF. In DNA, the CDR3 is TGTGCCAGCAGCGTAGGACTAGCGGGCTACAATGAGCAGTTCTTC.

V gene TRBV9 combines with J gene TRBJ2-5, with TRBD2 matching over 12 bases. The V and J ends lost 3 bases and 4 bases, in that order; junction bases with no gene match: 4. The length of the CDR3 is 15 residues. In germline, CDR1 is SGDLS, CDR2 YYNGEE. The CDR3 sequence: CASSAGLAGIETQYF. The CDR3 coding sequence is TGTGCCAGCAGCGCCGGACTAGCGGGGATAGAGACCCAGTACTTC.

This chain connects TRBV5-1 to TRBJ2-1; a weak D match, TRBD1 (6 bases). V lost 0 bases, J lost 6 bases, and 16 bases lay in between. The CDR3 spans 16 residues. Germline lookup yields CDR1 SGHRS and CDR2 YFSETQ. CDR3 sequence reads: CASSLARQGLGNEQFF. DNA for the CDR3: TGCGCCAGCAGCTTGGCCCGGCAGGGGTTAGGCAATGAGCAGTTCTTC. The full variable domain, completed using reference TRBV5-1 and TRBJ2-1, is KAGVTQTPRYLIKTRGQQVTLSCSPISGHRSVSWYQQTPGQGLQFLFEYFSETQRNKGNFPGRFSGRQFSNSRSEMNVSTLELGDSALYLCASSLARQGLGNEQFFGPGTRLTVL.

This clone has just a few counts. The chain's CDR3 is CARSQSFRVNIANYGYTF. CDR3 DNA: TGTGCCAGAAGCCAATCCTTTCGGGTAAACATAGCTAACTATGGCTACACCTTC. This rearrangement joins TRBV5-3 to TRBJ1-2, with unresolved D. TRBV5-3 is an ORF, and what it does is uncertain. CDR3 size: 18 residues. With 4 bases removed from V and 0 bases from J, the gap between germline ends came to 22 bases.

The gene calls are TRBV9 and TRBJ2-1, with 8 bases aligning to TRBD1. Trimming removed 0 bases from V and 5 bases from J; junction bases left unmatched: 4. Per germline, CDR1 SGDLS and CDR2 YYNGEE. CDR3 length equals 15 residues. This chain's CDR3 is CASSVAGQGNNEQFF. Written as DNA, the CDR3 is TGTGCCAGCAGCGTAGCCGGACAGGGAAACAATGAGCAGTTCTTC.

This chain links TRBV18 with TRBJ2-5; tentatively, D is TRBD1 (6 bases). This CDR3 comprises 13 residues. The V end was cut by 4 bases, the J end by 5 bases, with 11 bases between. CDR1 KGHSH and CDR2 LQKENI come from the germline V gene. The CDR3 loop reads CASSLGQSETQYF. DNA for the CDR3: TGTGCCAGCTCACTCGGACAGTCCGAGACCCAGTACTTC.

This clone was recorded once. The chain couples TRBV2 to TRBJ2-3; no definite D call. The length of the CDR3 is 16 residues. V lost 8 bases, J lost 7 bases, and 25 bases lay in between. CDR1 is SNHLY, CDR2 FYNNEI, per germline. Here the CDR3 reads CASSVQSPLVVNTQYF. CDR3 sequence (DNA): TGTGCCAGCTCGGTACAGAGTCCCCTCGTTGTCAATACGCAGTATTTT.

The chain uses TRBV2 and TRBJ1-5; D possibly corresponds to TRBD1 (6 bases). The V gene lost 2 bases and the J gene lost 7 bases, with 15 bases spanning the gap. Germline CDR1 and CDR2: SNHLY and FYNNEI. The CDR3 sequence is 15 residues long. In DNA form, the CDR3 reads TGTGCCAGCAGTGAAACGAGGGGACACAACCAGCCCCAGCATTTT. The encoded protein is CASSETRGHNQPQHF.

In DNA form, the CDR3 reads TGCGCCAGCAGTCGTACGACCTACGAGCAGTACTTC. Its protein product is CASSRTTYEQYF. V and J are TRBV5-1 and TRBJ2-7, with D unresolved. V was trimmed by 5 bases and J by 2 bases, leaving 8 bases between them. Germline V gene lookup returns CDR1 SGHRS and CDR2 YFSETQ. The CDR3 contains 12 residues.

This clone was seen once. This chain connects TRBV2 to TRBJ2-2; 7 bases map to TRBD2. The CDR3 runs 14 residues. The V gene's germline CDR1 is SNHLY and CDR2 FYNNEI. The V and J ends lost 8 bases and 0 bases, in that order; junction bases with no gene match: 3. CDR3 amino acids: CASRGDANTGELFF. The CDR3 nucleotides read TGTGCCAGCCGGGGGGACGCGAACACCGGGGAGCTGTTTTTT.

This chain links TRBV10-2 with TRBJ2-2, with 8 positions matching TRBD2. The J segment lost 7 bases and the V segment lost 2 bases, leaving 3 bases of the junction unmatched. There are 14 residues in the CDR3. Looked up from germline, CDR1 is WSHSY and CDR2 is SAAADI. The CDR3 here is CASSEAGGVGELFF. In nucleotides, the CDR3 is TGCGCCAGCAGTGAGGCGGGAGGCGTCGGGGAGCTGTTTTTT.

The chain couples TRBV4-1 to TRBJ2-7; 12 bases align to TRBD2. Germline V gene lookup returns CDR1 MGHRA and CDR2 YSYEKL. J gave up 1 base and V 3 bases, and 7 bases lay outside the gene matches. CDR3 length: 17 amino acids. CDR3 nucleotides: TGCGCCAGCAGCCATCCTAGCGGGAGGGGCTCTTCCTACGAGCAGTACTTC. This codes for CASSHPSGRGSSYEQYF.

This chain connects TRBV7-2 to TRBJ2-3; tentatively, D is TRBD2 (6 bases). The ends were cut back, 5 bases at V and 0 bases at J, with 9 bases in the middle. Germline loops: CDR1 SGHTA, CDR2 FQGNSA. CDR3 length: 14 residues. The DNA for the CDR3 is TGTGCCAGCAGCACCGGACTAAGCACAGATACGCAGTATTTT. Protein: CASSTGLSTDTQYF.

This chain joins TRBV6-1 and TRBJ2-1; 11 bases match TRBD2. This CDR3 region has 14 residues. Trimming at V came to 7 bases and at J to 4 bases, leaving 3 bases not matched to a gene. The germline CDR1 and CDR2 sequences are MNHNS and SASEGT. CDR3 residues: CASILAGAYNEQFF. The CDR3 nucleotides read TGTGCCAGCATACTAGCGGGGGCTTACAATGAGCAGTTCTTC.

This rearrangement joins TRBV19 to TRBJ2-1; the match to TRBD2 covers 14 bases. This CDR3 has 16 residues. Germline values: CDR1 LNHDA, CDR2 SQIVND (reference sequence). The J segment lost 6 bases and the V segment lost 8 bases, leaving 9 bases of the junction unmatched. CDR3 DNA: TGTGCCAGTTCCCTCAGGACTAGCGGGAGGCGCAATGAGCAGTTCTTC. Translated, it gives CASSLRTSGRRNEQFF.

The chain has TRBV5-6 and TRBJ2-6; perhaps TRBD1 as D (6 bases). With 3 bases removed from V and 2 bases from J, the gap between germline ends came to 9 bases. Germline CDR1 and CDR2: SGHDT and YYEEEE. The CDR3 is 15 residues long. As DNA, the CDR3 is TGTGCCAGCAGCTCGTACAGGGCTGGGGCCAACGTCCTGACTTTC. It encodes CASSSYRAGANVLTF.

J is TRBJ1-6 and V is TRBV5-1; 7 bases agree with TRBD1. The CDR3 is 16 residues long. After removal of 7 bases from V and 7 bases from J, the junction contained 14 bases not matched to a gene. From germline, CDR1 is SGHRS and CDR2 YFSETQ. The CDR3 DNA follows: TGCGCCAGCGCTCCCCTTGAGACAGGGCGGAATTCACCCCTCCACTTT. This sequence encodes CASAPLETGRNSPLHF.

This chain joins TRBV7-2 and TRBJ1-1, with D unresolved. With 3 bases removed from V and 0 bases from J, the gap between germline ends came to 8 bases. CDR3 length: 14 amino acids. CDR1 and CDR2 (germline): SGHTA, FQGNSA. The CDR3 DNA reads as TGTGCCAGCAGCTTGGGCAGCTTGAACACTGAAGCTTTCTTT. It is translated as CASSLGSLNTEAFF. The full variable domain, in which reference TRBV7-2 and TRBJ1-1 provide the parts outside the CDR3, is GAGVSQSPSNKVTEKGKDVELRCDPISGHTALYWYRQSLGQGLEFLIYFQGNSAPDKSGLPSDRFSAERTGGSVSTLTIQRTQQEDSAVYLCASSLGSLNTEAFFGQGTRLTVV.

This rearrangement joins TRBV25-1 to TRBJ2-3, with 7 bases lining up with TRBD2. The CDR3 spans 16 residues. Trimming removed 7 bases from V and 0 bases from J; junction bases left unmatched: 10. The germline CDR1 and CDR2 sequences are MGHDK and SYGVNS. The CDR3 nucleotides read TGTGCCAGCACCATTACGGGACTAACTAGCACAGATACGCAGTATTTT. It is translated as CASTITGLTSTDTQYF.